This TCR beta chain was sequenced during a study of T cells in pancreatic ductal adenocarcinoma. The study's findings and limits: Results skew toward the minority of patients with early-stage disease. Mean clonality was around 0.11 in tumors and around 0.068 in blood, not significantly different.

The selected patients with pancreatic ductal adenocarcinoma had surgery but no neoadjuvant therapy. CDR3 size: 12 residues. CDR1 and CDR2 (germline): SQVTM, ANQGSEA. V lost 1 base and J 5 bases, leaving 6 bases between the germline ends. In the case of this clone: Antigen specificity is unknown.

Assay: immunoSEQ multiplex PCR; the TCRdb copy retains only in-frame clones and omits some. In the table there are about 31,000 clones, approximately 94% of which are singletons. What was sequenced was PBMCs. The receptor was derived from a human donor with pancreatic ductal adenocarcinoma. The rearrangement links TRBV29-1 to TRBJ2-1; D is uncertain. DNA of the CDR3: TGCAGCGTTGAAGCGTCAGACAATGAGCAGTTCTTC. This sequence encodes CSVEASDNEQFF.